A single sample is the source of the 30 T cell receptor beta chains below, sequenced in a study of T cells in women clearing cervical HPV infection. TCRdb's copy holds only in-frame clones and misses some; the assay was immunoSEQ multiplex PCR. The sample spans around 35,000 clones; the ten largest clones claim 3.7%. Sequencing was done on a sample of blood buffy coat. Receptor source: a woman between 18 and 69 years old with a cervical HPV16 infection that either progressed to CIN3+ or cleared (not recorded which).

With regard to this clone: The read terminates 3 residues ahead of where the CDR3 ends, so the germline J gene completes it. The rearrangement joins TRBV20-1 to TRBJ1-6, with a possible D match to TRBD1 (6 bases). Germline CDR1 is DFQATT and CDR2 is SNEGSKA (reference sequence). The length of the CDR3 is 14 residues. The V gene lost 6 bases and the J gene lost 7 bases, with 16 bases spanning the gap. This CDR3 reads CSASLGGGNSPLHF. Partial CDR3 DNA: TGCAGTGCCTCCCTTGGAGGGGGAAATTCACCC.

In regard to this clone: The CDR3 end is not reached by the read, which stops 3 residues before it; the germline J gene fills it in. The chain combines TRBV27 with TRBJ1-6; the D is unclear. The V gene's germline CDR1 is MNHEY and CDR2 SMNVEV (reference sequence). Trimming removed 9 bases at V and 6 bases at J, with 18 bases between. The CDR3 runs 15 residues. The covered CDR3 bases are TGTGCCAGTCTCCCTGCCCGGGTGACTAATTCACCC. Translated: CASLPARVTNSP. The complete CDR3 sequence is CASLPARVTNSPLHF.

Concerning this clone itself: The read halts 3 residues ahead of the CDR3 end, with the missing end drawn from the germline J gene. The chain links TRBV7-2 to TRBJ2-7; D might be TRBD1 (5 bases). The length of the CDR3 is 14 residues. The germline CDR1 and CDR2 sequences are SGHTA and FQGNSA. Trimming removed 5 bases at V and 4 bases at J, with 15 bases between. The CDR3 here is CASSIPVPGYEQYF. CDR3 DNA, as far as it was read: TGTGCCAGCAGCATCCCTGTACCAGGGTACGAG.

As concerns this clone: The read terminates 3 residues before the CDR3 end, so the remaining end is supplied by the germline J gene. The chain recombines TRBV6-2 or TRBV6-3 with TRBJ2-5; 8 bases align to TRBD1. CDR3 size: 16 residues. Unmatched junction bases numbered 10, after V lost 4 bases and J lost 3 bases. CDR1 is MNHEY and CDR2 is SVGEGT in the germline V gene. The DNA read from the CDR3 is TGTGCCAGCAGTTCGGATTTGGACAGGGAGAAAGAGACC. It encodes CASSSDLDREKET. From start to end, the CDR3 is CASSSDLDREKETQYF.

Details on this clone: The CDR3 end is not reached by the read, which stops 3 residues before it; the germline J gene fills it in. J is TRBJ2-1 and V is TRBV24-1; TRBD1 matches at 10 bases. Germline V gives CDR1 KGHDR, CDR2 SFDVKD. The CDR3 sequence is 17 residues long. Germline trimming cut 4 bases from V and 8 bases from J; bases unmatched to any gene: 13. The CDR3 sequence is CATSDPWGQGNVDEQFF. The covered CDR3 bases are TGTGCCACCAGTGACCCCTGGGGACAGGGGAATGTCGATGAG.

CDR3 DNA, as far as it was read: TGTGCCAGCAGTTACCGGGAGGGACAGGGTCCAGATACG. Protein product: CASSYREGQGPDT. The whole CDR3 reads CASSYREGQGPDTQYF. This chain connects TRBV6-2 or TRBV6-3 to TRBJ2-3; a weak D match, TRBD1 (9 bases). Coverage ceases 3 residues before the CDR3 finishes, and the germline J gene fills in the end. V lost 2 bases, J lost 4 bases, and 16 bases lay in between. The germline V gene has CDR1 MNHEY and CDR2 SVGEGT. CDR3 length equals 16 residues.

This CDR3 is CASSLSTDTEAFF. The covered CDR3 bases are TGTGCCAGCAGCTTATCGACAGACACTGAA. The V and J genes are TRBV7-9 and TRBJ1-1, with D perhaps TRBD1 (5 bases). The CDR3 end lies 3 residues beyond the end of the read and is filled in from the germline J gene. V was shortened by 2 bases and J by 3 bases, with 7 bases between the two germline ends. The germline V gene encodes CDR1 SEHNR and CDR2 FQNEAQ (reference sequence). The CDR3 consists of 13 residues.

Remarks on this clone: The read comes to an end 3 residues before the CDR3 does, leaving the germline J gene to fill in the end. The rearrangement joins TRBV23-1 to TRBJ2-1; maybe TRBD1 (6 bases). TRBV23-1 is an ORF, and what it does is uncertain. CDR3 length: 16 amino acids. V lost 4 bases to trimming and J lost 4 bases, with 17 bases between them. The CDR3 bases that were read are TGCGCCAGCAGTCTCAGGGGCGGACCTCTTTACAATGAG. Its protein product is CASSLRGGPLYNE. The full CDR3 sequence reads CASSLRGGPLYNEQFF.

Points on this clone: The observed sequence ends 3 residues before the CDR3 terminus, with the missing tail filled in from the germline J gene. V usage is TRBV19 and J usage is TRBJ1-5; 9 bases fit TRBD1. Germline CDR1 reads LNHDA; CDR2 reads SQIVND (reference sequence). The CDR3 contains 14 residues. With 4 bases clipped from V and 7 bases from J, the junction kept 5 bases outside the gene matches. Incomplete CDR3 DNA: TGTGCCAGTAGTAGGGGACAGGGCGGCCAGCCC. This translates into CASSRGQGGQP. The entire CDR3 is CASSRGQGGQPQHF.

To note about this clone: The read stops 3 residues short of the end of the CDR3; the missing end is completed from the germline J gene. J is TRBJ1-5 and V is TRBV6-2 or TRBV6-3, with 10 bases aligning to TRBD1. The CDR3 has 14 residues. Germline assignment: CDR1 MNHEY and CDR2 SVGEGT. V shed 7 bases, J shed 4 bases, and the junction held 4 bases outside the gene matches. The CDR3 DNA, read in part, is TGTGCCAGCAAAAGGACAGGGGGGAATCAGCCC. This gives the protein CASKRTGGNQP. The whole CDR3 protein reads CASKRTGGNQPQHF.

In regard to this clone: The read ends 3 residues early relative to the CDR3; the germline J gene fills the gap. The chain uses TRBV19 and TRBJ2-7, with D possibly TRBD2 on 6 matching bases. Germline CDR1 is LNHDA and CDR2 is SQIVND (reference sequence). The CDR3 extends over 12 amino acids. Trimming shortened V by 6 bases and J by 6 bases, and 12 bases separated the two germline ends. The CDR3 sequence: CASSHRGIEQYF. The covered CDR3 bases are TGTGCCAGTAGCCACCGGGGGATCGAG.

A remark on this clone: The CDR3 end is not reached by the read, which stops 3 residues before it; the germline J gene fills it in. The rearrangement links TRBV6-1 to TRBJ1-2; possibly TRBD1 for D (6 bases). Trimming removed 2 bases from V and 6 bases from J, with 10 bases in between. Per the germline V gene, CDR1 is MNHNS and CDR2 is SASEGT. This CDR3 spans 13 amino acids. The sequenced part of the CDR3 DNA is TGTGCCAGCAGTGAACAGGGGAGGGATGGC. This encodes CASSEQGRDG. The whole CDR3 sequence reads CASSEQGRDGYTF.

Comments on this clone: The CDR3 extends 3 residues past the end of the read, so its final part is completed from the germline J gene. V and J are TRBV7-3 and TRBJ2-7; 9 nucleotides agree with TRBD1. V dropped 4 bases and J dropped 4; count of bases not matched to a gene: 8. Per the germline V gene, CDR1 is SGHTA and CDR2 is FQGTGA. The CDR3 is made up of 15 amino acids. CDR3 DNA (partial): TGTGCCAGCAGCTACTTCACAGGGGGCAGATACGAG. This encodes CASSYFTGGRYE. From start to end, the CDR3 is CASSYFTGGRYEQYF.

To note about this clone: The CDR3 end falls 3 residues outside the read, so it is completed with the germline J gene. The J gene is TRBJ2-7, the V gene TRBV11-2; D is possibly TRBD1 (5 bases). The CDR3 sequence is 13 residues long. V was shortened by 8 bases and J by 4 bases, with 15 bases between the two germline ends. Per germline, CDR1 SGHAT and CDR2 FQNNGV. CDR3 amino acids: CASGTGPFYEQYF. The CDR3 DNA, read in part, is TGTGCCAGCGGTACAGGCCCTTTTTACGAG.

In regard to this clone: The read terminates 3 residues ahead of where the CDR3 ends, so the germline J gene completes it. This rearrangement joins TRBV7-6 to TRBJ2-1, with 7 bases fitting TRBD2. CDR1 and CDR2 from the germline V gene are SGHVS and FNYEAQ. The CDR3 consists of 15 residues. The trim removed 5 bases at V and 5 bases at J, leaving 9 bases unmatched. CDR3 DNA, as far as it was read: TGTGCCAGCAGCGTGGGGGGGAGACGGGACAATGAG. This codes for CASSVGGRRDNE. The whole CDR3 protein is CASSVGGRRDNEQFF.

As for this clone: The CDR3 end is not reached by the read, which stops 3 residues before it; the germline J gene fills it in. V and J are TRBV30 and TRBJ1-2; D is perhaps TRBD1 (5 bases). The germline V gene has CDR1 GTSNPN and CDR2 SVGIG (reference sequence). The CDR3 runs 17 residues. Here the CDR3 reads CAWSVRPGVRGLNDYTF. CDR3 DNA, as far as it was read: TGTGCCTGGAGTGTACGCCCAGGTGTGAGGGGCCTAAATGAC. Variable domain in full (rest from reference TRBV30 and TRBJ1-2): SQTIHQWPATLVQPVGSPLSLECTVEGTSNPNLYWYRQAAGRGLQLLFYSVGIGQISSEVPQNLSASRPQDRQFILSSKKLLLSDSGFYLCAWSVRPGVRGLNDYTFGSGTRLTVV.

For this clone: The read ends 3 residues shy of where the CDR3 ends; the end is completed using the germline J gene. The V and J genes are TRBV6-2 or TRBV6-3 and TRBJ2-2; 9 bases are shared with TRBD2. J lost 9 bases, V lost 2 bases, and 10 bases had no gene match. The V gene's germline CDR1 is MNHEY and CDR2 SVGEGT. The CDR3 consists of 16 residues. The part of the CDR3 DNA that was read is TGTGCCAGCAGTTACGACGGCGGGAGGGCGTCGCGGGAG. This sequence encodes CASSYDGGRASRE. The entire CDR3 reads CASSYDGGRASRELFF.

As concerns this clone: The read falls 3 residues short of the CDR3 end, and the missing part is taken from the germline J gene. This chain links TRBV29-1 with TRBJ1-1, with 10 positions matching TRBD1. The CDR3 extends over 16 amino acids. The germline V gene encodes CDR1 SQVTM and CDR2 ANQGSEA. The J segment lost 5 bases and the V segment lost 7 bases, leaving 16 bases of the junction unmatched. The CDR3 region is CSGGDRGGGVKTEAFF. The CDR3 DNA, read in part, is TGCAGCGGAGGGGACAGGGGAGGAGGTGTAAAGACTGAA.

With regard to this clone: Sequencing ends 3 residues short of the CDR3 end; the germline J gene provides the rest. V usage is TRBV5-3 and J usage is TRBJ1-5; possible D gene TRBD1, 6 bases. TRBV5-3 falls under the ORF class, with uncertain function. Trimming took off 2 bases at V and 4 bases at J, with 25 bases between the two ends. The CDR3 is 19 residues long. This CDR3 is CARSFPRDTGGVGNQPQHF. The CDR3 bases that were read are TGTGCCAGAAGCTTCCCCCGGGACACGGGCGGCGTGGGGAATCAGCCC.

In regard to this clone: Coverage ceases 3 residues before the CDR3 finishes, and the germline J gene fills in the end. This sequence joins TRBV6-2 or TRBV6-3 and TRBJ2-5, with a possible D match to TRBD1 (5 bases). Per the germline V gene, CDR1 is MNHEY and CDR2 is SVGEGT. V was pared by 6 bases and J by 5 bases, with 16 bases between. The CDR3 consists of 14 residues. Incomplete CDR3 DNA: TGTGCCAGCAGAAATTACGAAGGGGTGGAGACC. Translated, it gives CASRNYEGVET. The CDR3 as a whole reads CASRNYEGVETQYF.

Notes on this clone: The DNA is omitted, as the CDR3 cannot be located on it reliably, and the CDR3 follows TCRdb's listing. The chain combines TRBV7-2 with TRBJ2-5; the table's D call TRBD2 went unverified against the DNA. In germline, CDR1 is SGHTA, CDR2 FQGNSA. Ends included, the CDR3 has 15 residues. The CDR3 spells CASSFLWGGGETQYF.

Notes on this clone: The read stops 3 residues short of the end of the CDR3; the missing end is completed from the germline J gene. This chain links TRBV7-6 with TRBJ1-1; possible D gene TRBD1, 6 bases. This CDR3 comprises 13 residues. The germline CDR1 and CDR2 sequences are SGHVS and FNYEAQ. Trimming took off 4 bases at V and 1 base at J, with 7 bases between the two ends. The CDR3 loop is CASSSQGNTEAFF. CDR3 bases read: TGTGCCAGCAGCTCACAGGGGAACACTGAA.

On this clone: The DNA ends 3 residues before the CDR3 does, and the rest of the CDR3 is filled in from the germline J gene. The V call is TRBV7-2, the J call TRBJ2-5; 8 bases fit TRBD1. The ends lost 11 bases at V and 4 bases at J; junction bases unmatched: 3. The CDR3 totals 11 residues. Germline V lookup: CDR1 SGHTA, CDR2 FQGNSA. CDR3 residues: CASGQGETQYF. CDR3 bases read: TGTGCCTCAGGACAGGGAGAGACC. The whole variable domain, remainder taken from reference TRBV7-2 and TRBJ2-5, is GAGVSQSPSNKVTEKGKDVELRCDPISGHTALYWYRQSLGQGLEFLIYFQGNSAPDKSGLPSDRFSAERTGGSVSTLTIQRTQQEDSAVYLCASGQGETQYFGPGTRLLVL.

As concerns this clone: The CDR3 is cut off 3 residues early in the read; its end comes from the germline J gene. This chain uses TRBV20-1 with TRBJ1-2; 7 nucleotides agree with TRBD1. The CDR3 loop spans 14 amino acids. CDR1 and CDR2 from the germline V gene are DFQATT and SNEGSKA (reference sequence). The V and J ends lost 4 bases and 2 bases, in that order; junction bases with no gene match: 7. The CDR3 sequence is CSATKTGLNYGYTF. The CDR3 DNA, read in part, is TGCAGTGCTACTAAGACAGGGTTAAACTATGGC.

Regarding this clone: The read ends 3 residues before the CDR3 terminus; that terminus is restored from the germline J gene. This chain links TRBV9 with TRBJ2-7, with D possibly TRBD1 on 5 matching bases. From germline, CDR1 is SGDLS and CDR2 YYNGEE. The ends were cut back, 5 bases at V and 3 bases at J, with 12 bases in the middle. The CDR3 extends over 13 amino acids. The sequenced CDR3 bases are TGTGCCAGCAGTAAATCAGGACACTACGAG. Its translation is CASSKSGHYE. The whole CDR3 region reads CASSKSGHYEQYF.

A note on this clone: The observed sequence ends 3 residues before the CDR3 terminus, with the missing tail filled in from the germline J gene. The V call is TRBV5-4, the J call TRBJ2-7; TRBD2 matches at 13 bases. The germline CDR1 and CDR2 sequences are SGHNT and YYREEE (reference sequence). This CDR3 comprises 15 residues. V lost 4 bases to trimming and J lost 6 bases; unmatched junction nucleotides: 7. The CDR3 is CASSMTSGGPSEQYF. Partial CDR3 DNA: TGTGCCAGCAGCATGACTAGCGGGGGGCCCTCCGAG.

The CDR3 reads CASSQAGAGGLDTQYF. The part of the CDR3 DNA that was read is TGTGCCAGCAGCCAAGCGGGGGCGGGGGGGCTAGATACG. The rearrangement joins TRBV4-2 to TRBJ2-3; 9 bases are a match to TRBD2. The observed sequence ends 3 residues before the CDR3 terminus, with the missing tail filled in from the germline J gene. With V trimmed by 1 base and J by 5 bases, 7 bases remained unmatched. Germline values: CDR1 LGHNA, CDR2 YNFKEQ. The CDR3 is made up of 16 amino acids.

The CDR3 here is CSAKMDSNTEAFF. The sequenced CDR3 bases are TGCAGTGCTAAGATGGACTCGAACACTGAA. The genes are TRBV20-1 and TRBJ1-1, with D unresolved. The read stops 3 residues short of the end of the CDR3; the missing end is completed from the germline J gene. CDR1 and CDR2 (germline): DFQATT, SNEGSKA (reference sequence). Trimming shortened V by 4 bases and J by 1 base, and 10 bases separated the two germline ends. The CDR3 is 13 amino acids.

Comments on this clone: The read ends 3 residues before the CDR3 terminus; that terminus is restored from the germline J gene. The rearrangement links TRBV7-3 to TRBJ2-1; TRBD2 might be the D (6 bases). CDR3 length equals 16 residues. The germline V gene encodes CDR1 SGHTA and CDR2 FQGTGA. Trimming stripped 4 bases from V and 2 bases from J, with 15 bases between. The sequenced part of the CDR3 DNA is TGTGCCAGCAGCTCCCGATCTCTAGCGACCTACAATGAG. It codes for CASSSRSLATYNE. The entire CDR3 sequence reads CASSSRSLATYNEQFF.

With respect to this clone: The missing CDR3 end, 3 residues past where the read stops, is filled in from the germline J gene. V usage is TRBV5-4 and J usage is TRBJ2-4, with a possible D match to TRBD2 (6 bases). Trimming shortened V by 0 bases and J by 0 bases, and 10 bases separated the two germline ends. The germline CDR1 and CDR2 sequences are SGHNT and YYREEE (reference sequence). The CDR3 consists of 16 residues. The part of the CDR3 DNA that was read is TGTGCCAGCAGCTTGGGCGGGGACCTAGCCAAAAACATT. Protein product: CASSLGGDLAKNI. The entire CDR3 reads CASSLGGDLAKNIQYF.